This T cell receptor beta chain was observed in a study of metastatic and nonmetastatic thyroid tumors. Study at large: Comparative analysis of repertoires was undertaken across blood and tumor or nodule tissue obtained from malignant and benign thyroid patients. Study-level results: Across blood and tumor, TCR beta diversity in malignant thyroid tumors was reportedly significantly higher than in benign nodules.

The entire patient cohort was treatment-naive prior to thyroid surgery. This clone has a count of ten or more. Its antigen is unidentified. The CDR3 contains 16 residues. Trimming removed 3 bases from V and 0 bases from J, with 9 bases in between. CDR1 is KGHSH and CDR2 is LQKENI in the germline V gene. In the authors' methods: What underpinned the distant-metastasis classifier for papillary thyroid cancer was the set of CDR3 differences across clinicopathological groups. TCRdb redid the clone calls on the PCR reads using MiXCR. The V and J calls were determined by TCRdb, not by the authors. This sample carries roughly 16,000 clones, about 15% of them seen once, and the ten largest clones take 15% to 20%.

The receptor was derived from a female donor with papillary thyroid cancer or a benign thyroid nodule (not recorded which). Some clones in this sample may be carry-over from other donors' samples. V and J are TRBV18 and TRBJ2-6; D ambiguous. Sequenced input: blood. The CDR3 region has the DNA TGTGCCAGCTCACCGTCGGCGTCCTCTGGGGCCAACGTCCTGACTTTC. It translates to CASSPSASSGANVLTF.